Shown below are 30 T cell receptor beta chains from a single sample sequenced in a study of PD-1 blockade in classical Hodgkin lymphoma. Time point denoted: newly diagnosed, previously untreated cHL patient sample. Assay: immunoSEQ multiplex PCR; the TCRdb copy retains only in-frame clones and omits some. Here the sample spans some 17,000 clones, roughly 90% being singletons. Sequenced: peripheral blood mononuclear cells (PBMCs). Receptors originate from a human donor with classical Hodgkin lymphoma.

CDR3 coding DNA: TGTGCCAGCAGCTTAGAGGTAGATACGCAGTATTTT. The encoded protein is CASSLEVDTQYF. This rearrangement joins TRBV7-6 to TRBJ2-3; D is unclear. Trimming pared 1 base from V and 5 bases from J, leaving 4 bases between. Looked up from germline, CDR1 is SGHVS and CDR2 is FNYEAQ. The CDR3 length is 12 residues.

This clone has just one count. The V call is TRBV2, the J call TRBJ1-2; D ambiguous. V was trimmed by 5 bases and J by 5 bases, leaving 18 bases between them. CDR1 and CDR2 (germline): SNHLY, FYNNEI. The CDR3 has 15 residues. The CDR3 nucleotides are TGTGCCAGCAGTTTCCGAGGGCTTGAGCAATATGGCTACACCTTC. This sequence encodes CASSFRGLEQYGYTF.

The chain links TRBV29-1 to TRBJ1-2; 9 bases are a match to TRBD1. The CDR3 length is 12 residues. CDR1 and CDR2 (germline): SQVTM, ANQGSEA. Unmatched junction bases numbered 1, after V lost 6 bases and J lost 2 bases. In nucleotides, the CDR3 is TGCAGCGTGGGGACAGGGAACTATGGCTACACCTTC. Translated, it gives CSVGTGNYGYTF. Using reference TRBV29-1 and TRBJ1-2 for the parts outside the CDR3, the full variable domain is SAVISQKPSRDICQRGTSLTIQCQVDSQVTMMFWYRQQPGQSLTLIATANQGSEATYESGFVIDKFPISRPNLTFSTLTVSNMSPEDSSIYLCSVGTGNYGYTFGSGTRLTVV.

The CDR3 nucleotides are TGTGCTAGTGGGGGAGACAGCACGGAGAGACCCAATGAGCAGTTCTTC. Translated, it gives CASGGDSTERPNEQFF. The chain employs TRBV12-5 and TRBJ2-1; TRBD1 or TRBD2 may be the D gene (5 bases each). There are 16 residues in the CDR3. Germline V lookup: CDR1 LGHNT, CDR2 FRNRAP. V dropped 6 bases and J dropped 6 bases, with 21 bases sitting between them.

J is TRBJ2-1 and V is TRBV27; no definite D call. CDR1 and CDR2 (germline): MNHEY, SMNVEV (reference sequence). The V end was cut by 0 bases, the J end by 7 bases, with 7 bases between. The CDR3 has 13 amino acids. DNA of the CDR3: TGTGCCAGCAGTTTATCCCGGAAAAATGAGCAGTTCTTC. As protein: CASSLSRKNEQFF.

The CDR3 protein is CASSQTLQREGYEQYF. CDR3 nucleotides: TGCGCCAGCAGCCAAACGCTCCAGCGGGAGGGATACGAGCAGTACTTC. The rearrangement uses TRBV4-1 and TRBJ2-7, with 10 bases matching TRBD2. The trim removed 2 bases at V and 4 bases at J, leaving 8 bases unmatched. Germline V CDR1 and CDR2: MGHRA, YSYEKL. CDR3 size: 16 residues.

This chain links TRBV7-9 with TRBJ2-6; 9 bases fit TRBD1. The germline CDR1 and CDR2 sequences are SEHNR and FQNEAQ (reference sequence). This CDR3 is 17 amino acids long. Germline trimming cut 5 bases from V and 0 bases from J; bases unmatched to any gene: 5. CDR3 loop: CASSLGQGSSGANVLTF. In nucleotides, the CDR3 is TGTGCCAGCAGCCTGGGACAGGGCAGCTCTGGGGCCAACGTCCTGACTTTC.

The V call is TRBV9, the J call TRBJ2-1; 7 nucleotides agree with TRBD2. J was trimmed by 2 bases and V by 1 base; bases with no gene match: 6. Germline V gene data show CDR1 as SGDLS and CDR2 as YYNGEE. The CDR3 contains 16 residues. The CDR3 coding sequence is TGTGCCAGCAGCGTAAGGGGAGGGCCTACCTACAATGAGCAGTTCTTC. This translates into CASSVRGGPTYNEQFF.

V usage is TRBV28 and J usage is TRBJ2-5; D might be TRBD2 (6 bases). The V end was cut by 6 bases, the J end by 4 bases, with 15 bases between. The CDR3 runs 14 residues. The germline V gene has CDR1 MDHEN and CDR2 SYDVKM. The CDR3, as DNA: TGTGCCAGCAGCGGGGGACCCATCCGAGAGACCCAGTACTTC. It translates to CASSGGPIRETQYF.

The rearrangement uses TRBV2 and TRBJ1-1; TRBD1 might be the D (6 bases). Trimming removed 4 bases from V and 4 bases from J, with 13 bases in between. This CDR3 contains 14 residues. Per germline, CDR1 SNHLY and CDR2 FYNNEI. CDR3 in amino acids: CASSGQGTSTEAFF. In nucleotides, the CDR3 is TGTGCCAGCAGTGGGCAGGGGACCTCCACTGAAGCTTTCTTT.

This clone was seen once. The chain recombines TRBV5-1 with TRBJ2-7; 8 nucleotides match TRBD1. From germline, CDR1 is SGHRS and CDR2 YFSETQ. The V segment lost 3 bases and the J segment 6 bases; nucleotides outside the gene matches: 8. CDR3 length: 14 amino acids. The CDR3 loop reads CASSSLAGTGEQYF. The DNA for the CDR3 is TGCGCCAGCAGCTCCCTCGCGGGGACAGGCGAGCAGTACTTC.

The rearrangement joins TRBV4-2 to TRBJ2-3; 11 positions agree with TRBD2. The CDR3 has 17 residues. J was trimmed by 2 bases and V by 0 bases; bases with no gene match: 4. The germline gives CDR1 LGHNA, CDR2 YNFKEQ. DNA of the CDR3: TGTGCCAGCAGCCAAGAGACTAGCGGGACGACCACAGATACGCAGTATTTT. It specifies CASSQETSGTTTDTQYF.

V gene TRBV4-1 combines with J gene TRBJ1-3; D may be TRBD1 (6 bases). Germline assignment: CDR1 MGHRA and CDR2 YSYEKL. V lost 6 bases to trimming and J lost 2 bases, with 14 bases between them. The CDR3 spans 15 residues. DNA of the CDR3: TGCGCCAGCAGGGGAGGGGGATCGGCTGGAAACACCATATATTTT. It codes for CASRGGGSAGNTIYF.

The chain recombines TRBV6-1 with TRBJ2-1; D might be TRBD1 (6 bases). Trimming removed 4 bases from V and 8 bases from J, with 15 bases in between. Looked up from germline, CDR1 is MNHNS and CDR2 is SASEGT. This CDR3 spans 14 amino acids. The chain's CDR3 is CASSATGTSHEQFF. CDR3 DNA: TGTGCCAGCAGTGCCACAGGGACAAGCCATGAGCAGTTCTTC.

The chain links TRBV9 to TRBJ2-7; 7 nucleotides align to TRBD1. The CDR3 is 14 amino acids. The germline CDR1 and CDR2 sequences are SGDLS and YYNGEE. V lost 4 bases to trimming and J lost 2 bases; unmatched junction nucleotides: 6. The CDR3, as DNA: TGTGCCAGCAGCCCCCGACAGGGTCCCTACGAGCAGTACTTC. Protein: CASSPRQGPYEQYF.

V usage is TRBV30 and J usage is TRBJ1-1; D gene unclear. CDR3 length: 10 residues. The germline V gene has CDR1 GTSNPN and CDR2 SVGIG (reference sequence). Trimming took off 1 base at V and 10 bases at J, with 7 bases between the two ends. The CDR3 loop is CAWSGGPAFF. As DNA, the CDR3 is TGTGCCTGGAGTGGGGGTCCAGCTTTCTTT.

This clone was found once. The chain links TRBV5-1 to TRBJ2-2; 14 nucleotides agree with TRBD2. The CDR3 runs 19 residues. J was trimmed by 4 bases and V by 3 bases; bases with no gene match: 11. Germline loops: CDR1 SGHRS, CDR2 YFSETQ. This chain's CDR3 is CASSYKFPGLAGATGELFF. In nucleotides, the CDR3 is TGCGCCAGCAGCTACAAATTTCCGGGACTAGCGGGAGCCACCGGGGAGCTGTTTTTT.

The chain uses TRBV30 and TRBJ2-5; no clear D gene. Trimming took 3 bases from V and 5 from J, leaving 7 bases between them. Germline CDR1 GTSNPN, CDR2 SVGIG (reference sequence). This CDR3 contains 11 residues. As DNA, the CDR3 is TGTGCCTGGAGCCATGCGGAGACCCAGTACTTC. Its translation: CAWSHAETQYF.

The chain carries TRBV19 and TRBJ2-1; TRBD1 is a possible D gene (6 bases). Per germline, CDR1 LNHDA and CDR2 SQIVND (reference sequence). With 5 bases removed from V and 0 bases from J, the gap between germline ends came to 8 bases. CDR3 length: 14 residues. This chain's CDR3 is CASSQGSSYNEQFF. The DNA of the CDR3 is TGTGCCAGTAGTCAGGGGAGCTCCTACAATGAGCAGTTCTTC.

Points on this clone: One end of the junction fails to match germline, which may point to a read error. The V gene is TRBV6-1, the J gene TRBJ2-2, with D possibly matching TRBD1 (6 bases). Germline-derived CDR1 and CDR2 are MNHNS and SASEGT. This CDR3 region has 14 residues. CDR3 residues: CASIEGGEVGELFF. CDR3 DNA: TGTGCCAGCATTGAAGGGGGAGAGGTCGGGGAGCTGTTTTTT.

The rearrangement joins TRBV7-9 to TRBJ1-2; the D is unclear. CDR3 size: 14 residues. Between the trimmed V and J ends, which lost 4 bases and 1 base, there was a span of 10 bases. The germline V gene has CDR1 SEHNR and CDR2 FQNEAQ (reference sequence). The CDR3 region has the DNA TGTGCCAGCAGCTCGACAAACCTTAACTATGGCTACACCTTC. It translates to CASSSTNLNYGYTF.

This chain uses TRBV4-2 with TRBJ2-6; tentative D call: TRBD2 (5 bases). The germline gives CDR1 LGHNA, CDR2 YNFKEQ. With 4 bases removed from V and 1 base from J, the gap between germline ends came to 8 bases. CDR3 length equals 15 residues. In nucleotides, the CDR3 is TGTGCCAGCAGCCTCAGCGGATCTGGGGCCAACGTCCTGACTTTC. It is translated as CASSLSGSGANVLTF.

The V gene is TRBV27, the J gene TRBJ2-7; D not certain. The CDR3 has 13 residues. The germline CDR1 and CDR2 sequences are MNHEY and SMNVEV (reference sequence). The ends were cut back, 2 bases at V and 3 bases at J, with 8 bases in the middle. DNA for the CDR3: TGTGCCAGCAGTTTAAAATGGAACTACGAGCAGTACTTC. Encoded protein: CASSLKWNYEQYF.

This chain links TRBV5-1 with TRBJ1-3; D ambiguous. Germline V CDR1 and CDR2: SGHRS, YFSETQ. The CDR3 is 13 amino acids. Between the trimmed V and J ends, which lost 5 bases and 0 bases, there was a span of 6 bases. For the CDR3, the DNA is TGCGCCAGCAGAGGCAACTCTGGAAACACCATATATTTT. Its translation is CASRGNSGNTIYF.

This chain connects TRBV28 to TRBJ2-3; 7 nucleotides match TRBD2. Trimming took 5 bases from V and 4 from J; bases not matched to a gene: 9. Germline V gives CDR1 MDHEN, CDR2 SYDVKM. CDR3 size: 15 residues. The CDR3 DNA sequence: TGTGCCAGCAGTACTCCCGGGAGGCGGGCAGATACGCAGTATTTT. As protein: CASSTPGRRADTQYF.

The chain uses TRBV19 and TRBJ2-2; 8 bases are shared with TRBD2. Germline assignment: CDR1 LNHDA and CDR2 SQIVND (reference sequence). This CDR3 is 14 amino acids long. V trimming: 3 bases; J trimming: 6 bases; junction bases outside the gene matches: 3. The CDR3 sequence: CASSIREGPGELFF. The CDR3 DNA reads TGTGCCAGTAGTATCCGGGAGGGCCCCGGGGAGCTGTTTTTT.

The chain combines TRBV5-1 with TRBJ1-1, with a tentative D call TRBD1 (5 bases). Trimming stripped 5 bases from V and 4 bases from J, with 15 bases between. Germline loops: CDR1 SGHRS, CDR2 YFSETQ. The CDR3 is 14 amino acids. The CDR3 protein is CASRPPGVLTEAFF. The CDR3 nucleotides read TGCGCCAGCAGACCACCGGGGGTGCTCACTGAAGCTTTCTTT.

Points on this clone: This CDR3 is also generated by other DNA sequences in the sample. V is TRBV7-6 and J is TRBJ2-1, with TRBD1 identical over 9 bases. Germline CDR1 reads SGHVS; CDR2 reads FNYEAQ. The CDR3 has 15 amino acids. J lost 10 bases, V lost 1 base, and 8 bases had no gene match. CDR3: CASSLEPGQGGEQFF. Written as DNA, the CDR3 is TGTGCCAGCAGCTTAGAACCGGGACAGGGTGGGGAGCAGTTCTTC.

This sequence joins TRBV5-1 and TRBJ2-5; the match to TRBD1 covers 9 bases. J gave up 5 bases and V 6 bases, and 8 bases lay outside the gene matches. The CDR3 is 14 residues long. Per the germline V gene, CDR1 is SGHRS and CDR2 is YFSETQ. CDR3 residues: CASKQIQGAETQYF. DNA for the CDR3: TGCGCCAGCAAACAAATACAGGGGGCTGAGACCCAGTACTTC.

This clone was picked up one time. The chain joins TRBV19 to TRBJ1-1; D ambiguous. The ends were cut back, 3 bases at V and 5 bases at J, with 10 bases in the middle. Germline loops: CDR1 LNHDA, CDR2 SQIVND (reference sequence). The CDR3 covers 13 residues. The CDR3 sequence is CASSIPPGTEAFF. Written as DNA, the CDR3 is TGTGCCAGTAGTATCCCCCCGGGAACTGAAGCTTTCTTT.